The 27 T cell receptor delta chains presented below share a single source sample, sequenced in a study of human gamma delta and Vdelta1 T cells. TCRdb re-called the PCR reads using CATT. In the table there are roughly 6,500 delta-chain clones, just under 9.5% of which are singletons. The sequenced sample was naive CD27+ Vdelta1 gamma-delta T cells from blood. These receptors originate from a human donor in good health.

This clone was seen a handful of times. A much more abundant neighbour one base away suggests this may be a read error. The same CDR3 also results from other DNA sequences found in this sample. This chain connects TRDV1 to TRDJ1; 9 bases map to TRDD3. CDR3 length equals 19 residues. Per germline, CDR1 TSWWSYY and CDR2 QGS. The CDR3 protein is CALGERNLPRTGGPDKLIF. The DNA of the CDR3 is TGTGCTCTTGGGGAAAGGAACCTACCTCGTACTGGGGGACCCGATAAACTCATCTTC.

By proportion, this clone is medium-sized. The identical CDR3 is also encoded by other nucleotide sequences in the sample. The chain combines TRDV1 with TRDJ1, with TRDD3 identical over 12 bases. Trimming took 0 bases from V and 8 from J; bases not matched to a gene: 16. Per germline, CDR1 TSWWSYY and CDR2 QGS. There are 19 residues in the CDR3. The CDR3 sequence: CALGELVPRRLGDTLKLIF. The CDR3 region has the DNA TGTGCTCTTGGGGAACTAGTACCTAGGCGTCTGGGGGATACGCTGAAACTCATCTTT.

Concerning this clone: The TCRdb protein, from a much larger clone, departs from this DNA's translation at residue 6, likely by read error; the protein shown derives from the DNA. The chain joins TRDV1 to TRDJ1, with a possible D match to TRDD3 (6 bases). Germline V gives CDR1 TSWWSYY, CDR2 QGS. This CDR3 is 18 amino acids long. V was cut by 1 base and J by 7 bases, with 25 bases left in between. The CDR3 DNA sequence: TGTGCTCTTGGGGAACCACGTAGTGGGGGCCCCTCTCGAAGTAAACTCATCTTT. Translated: CALGEPRSGGPSRSKLIF.

Points on this clone: This is likely an artifact of a read error, given a far larger clone one base away. The sample holds other DNA sequences that translate to the same CDR3. This chain links TRDV1 with TRDJ1; 10 bases are shared with TRDD3. Germline CDR1 TSWWSYY, CDR2 QGS. With V trimmed by 11 bases and J by 2 bases, 17 bases remained unmatched. This CDR3 comprises 17 residues. CDR3 loop: CANEVGLGGYGTDKLIF. CDR3 nucleotide sequence: TGTGCTAACGAGGTAGGCCTCGGGGGATACGGAACCGATAAACTCATCTTT.

A few counts support this clone. TCRdb's protein for this DNA is that of a much larger clone and differs from the translation at residue 8, likely a read error; the protein shown is the DNA translation. The chain recombines TRDV1 with TRDJ1; possible D gene TRDD3, 6 bases. This CDR3 is built from 18 residues. Germline lookup yields CDR1 TSWWSYY and CDR2 QGS. V lost 0 bases and J 7 bases, leaving 24 bases between the germline ends. CDR3 amino acids: CALGELRNGGPSRSKLIF. The CDR3, as DNA: TGTGCTCTTGGGGAACTACGTAATGGGGGCCCCTCTCGAAGTAAACTCATCTTT.

Remarks on this clone: A much larger clone differs from this one at a single base, so this may be a read error. The sample holds other DNA sequences that translate to the same CDR3. The V call is TRDV1, the J call TRDJ1; D not resolved. Germline CDR1 and CDR2: TSWWSYY and QGS. This CDR3 has 20 amino acids. Between the trimmed V and J ends, which lost 0 bases and 3 bases, there was a span of 26 bases. The CDR3 loop reads CALGELPSQRLILLADKLIF. The CDR3 nucleotides are TGTGCTCTTGGGGAACTCCCATCGCAAAGGTTAATACTATTGGCCGATAAACTCATCTTT.

A note on this clone: A far larger clone lies a single base away; this is likely a read error. Other DNA sequences in the same sample also yield this CDR3. The chain has TRDV1 and TRDJ1; 10 bases are shared with TRDD3. The CDR3 length is 19 residues. With V trimmed by 4 bases and J by 4 bases, 18 bases remained unmatched. CDR1 is TSWWSYY and CDR2 is QGS in the germline V gene. This CDR3 is CALGGLPTRTGGLGDKLIF. As DNA, the CDR3 is TGTGCTCTTGGGGGTCTTCCTACACGTACTGGGGGATTAGGCGATAAACTCATCTTT.

On this clone: Distinct nucleotide sequences in the sample also encode this CDR3. The chain is built from TRDV1 and TRDJ1; 12 bases match TRDD3. The V gene's germline CDR1 is TSWWSYY and CDR2 QGS. Trimming took 0 bases from V and 2 from J; bases not matched to a gene: 22. CDR3 length equals 23 residues. In nucleotides, the CDR3 is TGTGCTCTTGGGGAACTTCAGGGGGGGGCGAGCCCTCAACTGGGGGATACTACCGATAAACTCATCTTT. Its translation: CALGELQGGASPQLGDTTDKLIF.

This clone is labeled medium-sized (0.01 to 0.1%). The sample holds other DNA sequences that translate to the same CDR3. The rearrangement joins TRDV1 to TRDJ1; 8 bases agree with TRDD3. V was clipped by 0 bases and J by 1 base; unmatched bases: 13. CDR1 and CDR2 (germline): TSWWSYY, QGS. The CDR3 runs to 19 residues. CDR3 sequence: CALGELNKRVLGATDKLIF. The DNA of the CDR3 is TGTGCTCTTGGGGAACTCAACAAAAGGGTACTGGGGGCCACCGATAAACTCATCTTT.

This chain uses TRDV1 with TRDJ1; maybe TRDD3 (9 bases). The CDR3 has 26 residues. V was clipped by 3 bases and J by 1 base, with 45 bases between them. The germline gives CDR1 TSWWSYY, CDR2 QGS. The CDR3 DNA reads TGTGCTCTTGGGGACCCCGGCCTTCCTAAAGGGAGGGACCCGTACTGGGGGAATCGTGGCACCGATAAACTCATCTTT. Its translation is CALGDPGLPKGRDPYWGNRGTDKLIF.

As concerns this clone: This probably arose from a read error, given a far larger clone one base away. This sample includes further DNA sequences coding for the same CDR3. This sequence joins TRDV1 and TRDJ1; TRDD3 agrees at 7 bases. Per germline, CDR1 TSWWSYY and CDR2 QGS. The CDR3 runs to 20 residues. The CDR3 loop is CALGELPRGGGSRYYDKLIF. CDR3 nucleotides: TGTGCCCTTGGGGAACTCCCCCGGGGAGGGGGATCCAGATATTACGATAAACTCATCTTT.

By proportion, this clone is medium-sized (0.01 to 0.1%). The rearrangement links TRDV1 to TRDJ1; D is perhaps TRDD3 (7 bases). This CDR3 has 22 amino acids. V lost 1 base and J lost 3, with 33 bases in between. Per the germline V gene, CDR1 is TSWWSYY and CDR2 is QGS. CDR3 nucleotides: TGTGCTCTTGGGGAACGGTCCTACACTCCCCGTGGTGGGGGACCGGCCGCCGATAAACTCATCTTT. This codes for CALGERSYTPRGGGPAADKLIF.

The gene calls are TRDV1 and TRDJ1, with 7 nucleotides matching TRDD3. The CDR3 spans 20 residues. Germline trimming cut 0 bases from V and 0 bases from J; bases unmatched to any gene: 16. Germline CDR1 reads TSWWSYY; CDR2 reads QGS. The CDR3 nucleotides are TGTGCTCTTGGGGAACTACGCTGGGGGGCCTACCGGGGGTACACCGATAAACTCATCTTT. As protein: CALGELRWGAYRGYTDKLIF.

This clone was observed a handful of times. A read error likely explains why the TCRdb protein, taken from a much larger clone, differs from this DNA's translation at residue 5; the protein shown is translated from the DNA. The rearrangement uses TRDV1 and TRDJ1; TRDD3 matches 10 bases. Germline CDR1 and CDR2: TSWWSYY and QGS. V was pared by 5 bases and J by 10 bases, with 22 bases of the junction left unmatched. This CDR3 has 18 amino acids. CDR3 sequence (DNA): TGTGCTCTTGGGACCCACCTTCTTCGTACTGGGGGATCCTCCCCACTCATCTTT. It codes for CALGTHLLRTGGSSPLIF.

This clone occurred a few times. A much larger clone is a single base away; this may be a read error. The same CDR3 also results from other DNA sequences found in this sample. This chain uses TRDV1 with TRDJ1; 9 nucleotides agree with TRDD3. The V gene end was trimmed by 0 bases and the J gene end by 0 bases; junction bases not matched to a gene: 23. Germline V gene sequence: CDR1 TSWWSYY, CDR2 QGS. This CDR3 region has 23 residues. The CDR3 sequence is CALGELNKASPRYWGTYTDKLIF. For the CDR3, the DNA is TGTGCTCTTGGGGAACTCAATAAAGCCTCCCCAAGGTACTGGGGGACCTACACCGATAAACTCATCTTT.

Worth noting for this clone: The protein held in TCRdb is that of a much larger clone and does not match this DNA's translation at residue 5, likely because of a read error; the protein shown is translated from the DNA. This rearrangement joins TRDV1 to TRDJ1; 7 nucleotides align to TRDD3. With V trimmed by 4 bases and J by 8 bases, 16 bases remained unmatched. CDR1 is TSWWSYY, CDR2 QGS, per germline. There are 16 residues in the CDR3. The CDR3 DNA reads TGTGCTCTTGGGGTCTCAAGAGGGTGGGGGACAAGAAAACTCATCTTT. Amino acids: CALGVSRGWGTRKLIF.

This clone was counted between two and nine times. Since a far larger clone is one base different, this is likely a read error. Within the sample, other DNA sequences also encode this same CDR3. The V call is TRDV1, the J call TRDJ1; 8 bases line up with TRDD3. Germline V gene lookup returns CDR1 TSWWSYY and CDR2 QGS. The CDR3 totals 22 residues. Trimming took 0 bases from V and 3 from J; bases not matched to a gene: 24. CDR3 in DNA: TGTGCTCTTGGGGAACTACGGCGCCGAACTCGGGGGATATCCCTTAGCCCCGATAAACTCATCTTT. Protein: CALGELRRRTRGISLSPDKLIF.

This clone came up a few times. With a much larger clone just one base away, this may be a read error. V and J are TRDV1 and TRDJ1; the D gene is possibly TRDD3 (6 bases). This CDR3 contains 21 residues. Germline lookup yields CDR1 TSWWSYY and CDR2 QGS. Trimming took 2 bases from V and 0 from J, leaving 28 bases between them. DNA of the CDR3: TGTGCTCTTGGGGAAACCCGACAGGTCCAAAAAGTGATACGAAACACCGATAAACTCATCTTT. Translated: CALGETRQVQKVIRNTDKLIF.

This clone was observed a few times. A far larger clone lies a single base away; this is likely a read error. This chain uses TRDV1 with TRDJ1, with unresolved D. V was trimmed by 5 bases and J by 8 bases, leaving 12 bases between them. Germline V lookup: CDR1 TSWWSYY, CDR2 QGS. The CDR3 loop spans 12 amino acids. In DNA, the CDR3 is TGTGCTCTTGGGAACCCGGGGTCGAAACTCATCTTT. Translating gives CALGNPGSKLIF.

This clone appeared a few times. A far larger clone is one base from this, pointing to a likely read error. The chain links TRDV1 to TRDJ1, with D possibly being TRDD2 (8 bases). CDR1 and CDR2 from the germline V gene are TSWWSYY and QGS. The CDR3 sequence is 21 residues long. CDR3 sequence: CALGNKLHDLPRIRGTGKLIF. The CDR3 bases are TGTGCTCTTGGGAATAAACTCCACGACCTTCCTAGGATACGCGGCACCGGTAAACTCATCTTT.

This clone was seen ten or more times. The chain has TRDV2 and TRDJ1, with D possibly TRDD2 on 7 matching bases. From germline, CDR1 is GEAIGNYY and CDR2 EKD. CDR3 length equals 17 residues. The V end was cut by 9 bases, the J end by 1 base, with 26 bases between. DNA for the CDR3: TGTGCCACTGTCCTTCCTCACGGGGGGACCCTCACCGATAAACTCATCTTT. Amino acids: CATVLPHGGTLTDKLIF.

This clone was detected a few times. This is likely an artifact of a read error, given a far larger clone one base away. The sample holds other DNA sequences that translate to the same CDR3. The V call is TRDV1, the J call TRDJ1; D possibly uses TRDD2 or TRDD3 (5 bases each). The CDR3 has 18 residues. Germline CDR1 TSWWSYY, CDR2 QGS. Trimming removed 4 bases from V and 3 bases from J, with 24 bases in between. As DNA, the CDR3 is TGTGCTCTTGGGGGGCGCCTTCGCGGAGGGGGTAGGTCCGATAAACTCATCTTT. This codes for CALGGRLRGGGRSDKLIF.

This clone has more than one count but fewer than ten. A far larger clone is off by one base, so a read error is likely. The identical CDR3 is also encoded by other nucleotide sequences in the sample. The V and J genes are TRDV1 and TRDJ1; D not certain. The V gene lost 1 base and the J gene lost 0 bases, with 36 bases spanning the gap. From germline, CDR1 is TSWWSYY and CDR2 QGS. This CDR3 comprises 24 residues. The CDR3 here is CALGERAYNRLPVLGTAYTDKLIF. In DNA, the CDR3 is TGTGCTCTTGGGGAACGCGCATATAATCGTCTCCCTGTACTTGGAACGGCTTACACCGATAAACTCATCTTT.

Comment on this clone: Translating this DNA gives a protein that differs at residue 11 from the TCRdb one, which belongs to a much larger clone; a read error is likely, and the protein shown is this translation. This sequence joins TRDV1 and TRDJ1, with 7 nucleotides matching TRDD3. The CDR3 loop spans 18 amino acids. Germline loops: CDR1 TSWWSYY, CDR2 QGS. V lost 0 bases to trimming and J lost 2 bases; unmatched junction nucleotides: 12. Written as DNA, the CDR3 is TGTGCTCTTGGGGAACTAAGCCGCAGGGGGATGCGAACCGATAAACTCATCTTT. Residues: CALGELSRRGMRTDKLIF.

This clone qualifies as hyperexpanded. Other DNA sequences in the sample encode the same CDR3. The genes are TRDV2 and TRDJ3; D may be TRDD3 (6 bases). In germline, CDR1 is GEAIGNYY, CDR2 EKD. The CDR3 is 19 residues long. Trimming took 5 bases from V and 0 from J, leaving 19 bases between them. CDR3 in amino acids: CACVDGGEYSSWDTRQMFF. CDR3 nucleotides: TGTGCCTGTGTCGACGGGGGGGAGTACAGCTCCTGGGACACCCGACAGATGTTTTTC.

This clone has a handful of counts. A read error may be the cause here, since a much bigger clone is one base away. The sample contains more than one DNA sequence encoding this CDR3. The gene calls are TRDV1 and TRDJ1; TRDD3 aligns across 9 bases. The length of the CDR3 is 20 residues. In germline, CDR1 is TSWWSYY, CDR2 QGS. CDR3: CALGAPPRTAGGSHTDKLIF. The CDR3, as DNA: TGTGCCCTTGGGGCCCCCCCTCGGACGGCTGGGGGATCCCACACCGATAAACTCATCTTT.

This clone was seen only a few times. Since a far larger clone is one base different, this is likely a read error. The sample holds other DNA sequences that translate to the same CDR3. This chain uses TRDV1 with TRDJ1; D is unclear. Trimming cost V 0 bases and J 1 base, with 27 bases left between them. Germline CDR1 is TSWWSYY and CDR2 is QGS. The CDR3 is 21 residues long. The CDR3 spells CALGELEVPSHRRRTTDKLIF. The CDR3 nucleotides read TGTGCTCTTGGGGAACTGGAAGTTCCCAGCCACAGACGCAGGACCACCGATAAACTCATCTTT.